This T cell receptor (beta chain) came from a study of cytomegalovirus exposure and HLA in healthy donors. In germline, CDR1 is SSHAT, CDR2 FNYEAQ (reference sequence). This CDR3 contains 12 residues. General study points: Relative to the 666-donor mean, N-insertions were reportedly fewer in an Asian-associated ancestry cluster in a later analysis. 16,951 TCR beta sequences were associated with HLA alleles at 0.05 false discovery rate in a later analysis.

This clone has only one observation. Its antigen is not identified. The primer mix had 60 Vbeta and 13 Jbeta primers. Profiling relied on immunoSEQ multiplex PCR, and the TCRdb table lists in-frame clones only, not all of them. The top ten hold roughly 10% of the sample, which has about 160,000 clones, roughly 82% seen once. The J gene is TRBJ2-2, the V gene TRBV7-7, with TRBD1 as a possible D gene (5 bases). The source material was PBMCs. This clonotype was sampled from a man aged 50-60 years in good health and CMV-seropositive. CDR3 loop: CACGQNTGELFF. CDR3 nucleotide sequence: TGTGCTTGCGGACAAAACACCGGGGAGCTGTTTTTT.